The source of this T cell receptor (beta chain) is a study of cytomegalovirus exposure and HLA in healthy donors. Study details: A previous analysis identified around 120 million unique TCR beta sequences derived from some 170 million T cells.

V lost 6 bases, J lost 4 bases, and 8 bases stayed unmatched. This CDR3 region has 15 residues. CDR1 is MNHEY and CDR2 is SMNVEV in the germline V gene (reference sequence). Primers for the PCR totalled 60 Vbeta and 13 Jbeta. The repertoire was sequenced with immunoSEQ multiplex PCR; TCRdb's copy has only in-frame clones and lacks some. Of over 150,000 clones in the sample, around 77% are singletons; the top ten hold under 2.5%. This receptor was obtained from a man aged 50-59 years in good health and CMV-seropositive. This chain connects TRBV27 to TRBJ2-1; 8 bases map to TRBD2. Sequenced material: PBMCs. As DNA, the CDR3 is TGTGCCAGCAGCCCCGGGACTAGTCCTTACAATGAGCAGTTCTTC. Encoded protein: CASSPGTSPYNEQFF.